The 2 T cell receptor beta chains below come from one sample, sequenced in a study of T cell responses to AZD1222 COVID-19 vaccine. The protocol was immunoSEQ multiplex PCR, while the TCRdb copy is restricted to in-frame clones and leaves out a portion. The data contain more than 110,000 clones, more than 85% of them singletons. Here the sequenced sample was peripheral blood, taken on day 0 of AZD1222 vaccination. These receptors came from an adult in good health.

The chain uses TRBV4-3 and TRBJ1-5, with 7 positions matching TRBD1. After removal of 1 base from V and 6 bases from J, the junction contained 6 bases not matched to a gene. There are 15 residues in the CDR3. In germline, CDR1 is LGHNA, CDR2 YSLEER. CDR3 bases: TGCGCCAGCAGCCAAGGCAGGGGGGCCGGTCAGCCCCAGCATTTT. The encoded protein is CASSQGRGAGQPQHF.

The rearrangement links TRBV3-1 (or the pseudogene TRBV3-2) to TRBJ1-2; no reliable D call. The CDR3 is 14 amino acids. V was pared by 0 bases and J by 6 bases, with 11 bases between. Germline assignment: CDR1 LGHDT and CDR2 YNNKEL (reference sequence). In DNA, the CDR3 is TGTGCCAGCAGCCAAGACTTAGGGAGTCATGGCTACACCTTC. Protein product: CASSQDLGSHGYTF.